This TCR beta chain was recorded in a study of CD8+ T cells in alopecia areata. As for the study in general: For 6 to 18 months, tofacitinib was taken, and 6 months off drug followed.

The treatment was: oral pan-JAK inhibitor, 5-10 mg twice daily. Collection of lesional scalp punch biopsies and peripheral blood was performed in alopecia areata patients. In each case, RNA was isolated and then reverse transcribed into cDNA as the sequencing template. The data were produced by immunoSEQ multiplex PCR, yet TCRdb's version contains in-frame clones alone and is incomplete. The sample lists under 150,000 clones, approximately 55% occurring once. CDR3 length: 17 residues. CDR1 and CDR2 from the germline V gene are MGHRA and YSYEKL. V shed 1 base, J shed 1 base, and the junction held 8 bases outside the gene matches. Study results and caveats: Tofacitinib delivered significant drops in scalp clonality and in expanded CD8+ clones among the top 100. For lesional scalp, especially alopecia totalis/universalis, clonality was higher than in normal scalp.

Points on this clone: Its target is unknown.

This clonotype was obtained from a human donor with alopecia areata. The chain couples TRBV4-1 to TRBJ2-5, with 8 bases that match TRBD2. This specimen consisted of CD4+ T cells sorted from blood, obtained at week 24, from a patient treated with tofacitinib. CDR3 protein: CASSQGGGGPIQETQYF. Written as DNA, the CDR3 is TGCGCCAGCAGCCAAGGGGGCGGGGGGCCTATCCAAGAGACCCAGTACTTC.